This TCR beta chain originates from a study of shared clonotypes between healthy human individuals. In the study overall: Participating donors consisted of two women and a few men aged 18 to 49.

V lost 6 bases and J 4 bases, leaving 15 bases between the germline ends. Looked up from germline, CDR1 is MNHNY and CDR2 is SVGAGI (reference sequence). The CDR3 consists of 14 residues. Measured with immunoSEQ multiplex PCR; TCRdb has only the in-frame clones, and not every one. The sample lists more than 2 million clones, 85% to 95% occurring once. The sequence was collected from a man younger than 35 in good health. V and J are TRBV6-6 and TRBJ1-2; tentatively, D is TRBD1 (5 bases). The sequencing sample was made of naive CD4+ T cells sorted from blood. The subset here: CD45RA+ positively selected. The DNA for the CDR3 is TGTGCCAGCAGCCTGGGGGAAGGGAGCTATGGCTACACCTTC. Amino acid sequence: CASSLGEGSYGYTF.